This T cell receptor beta chain was identified during a study of radiation and T cells in renal cell carcinoma. The time point here: blood 4 weeks post-SBRT, at nephrectomy. Treatment of the sample: 15 Gy SBRT to primary tumor, nephrectomy 4 weeks later. With 0 bases clipped from V and 4 bases from J, the junction kept 7 bases outside the gene matches. This CDR3 contains 15 residues. Germline V gene sequence: CDR1 SGHRS, CDR2 YFSETQ. Profiling relied on immunoSEQ multiplex PCR, and the TCRdb table lists in-frame clones only, not all of them. The sample lists around 140,000 clones; approximately 86% were seen once.

J is TRBJ2-7 and V is TRBV5-1, with 7 bases fitting TRBD1. This material consisted of blood, taken from a patient whose treatment included radiotherapy and nephrectomy. The sequence was collected from a woman aged 45-65 years with renal cell carcinoma. The CDR3 bases are TGCGCCAGCAGCTTGGCCCAGGGGGTCATATACGAGCAGTACTTC. Translation gives CASSLAQGVIYEQYF.